This T cell receptor (beta chain) came from a study of cytomegalovirus exposure and HLA in healthy donors. Using immunoSEQ multiplex PCR, the repertoire was profiled, and TCRdb retains in-frame clones only, with some absent. Among tens of thousands of clones listed, 85% to 95% were seen once. As concerns this clone: Its cognate antigen is unknown.

Overall study results and limits: Cytomegalovirus-associated status was assigned to approximately 160 TCR beta chains. Rarity held for most TCR sequences, but there were some public TCRs that occurred in many donors. There were a few CMV-associated chains whose specificity for CMV antigens was confirmed in vitro.

Per the germline V gene, CDR1 is MNHEY and CDR2 is SVGAGI. This CDR3 region has 15 residues. Germline trimming cut 4 bases from V and 7 bases from J; bases unmatched to any gene: 3. The chain uses TRBV6-5 and TRBJ2-1, with TRBD2 matching over 14 bases. This TCR was recovered from a man aged 18 to 35 in good health and CMV-seropositive. What was sequenced was PBMCs. Written as DNA, the CDR3 is TGTGCCAGCAGTTCGCGACTAGCGGGAGGGAATGAGCAGTTCTTC. It is translated as CASSSRLAGGNEQFF.